The T cell receptor (beta chain) under discussion was sequenced for a study of blood T cell repertoires in COVID-19. This CDR3 is built from 16 residues. Trimming took 4 bases from V and 0 from J; bases not matched to a gene: 5. The germline V gene has CDR1 SGHRS and CDR2 YFSETQ. Participants had their cohort set by participant-reported clinical history. Before being deemed recovered, Cohort 3 donors had two negative PCRs, clearance, or symptom resolution. Per the authors' pipeline: From reference gene primer amplification, estimates of nucleated cell counts were derived. Measured with immunoSEQ multiplex PCR; TCRdb has only the in-frame clones, and not every one. The V and J calls and the clone size are those of that table, but D and trimming were determined from the DNA. Seen here are approximately 220,000 clones, roughly 84% observed once, and the top ten hold 6.8%.

The chain links TRBV5-1 to TRBJ2-3, with TRBD2 matching 10 bases. Sequencing used PBMCs or T cells enriched from blood (not recorded which). This TCR derives from a woman aged 40 to 49 who had recovered from COVID-19. For the CDR3, the DNA is TGCGCCAGCAGCCCCTGGACTAGCGGCAGCACAGATACGCAGTATTTT. Protein sequence: CASSPWTSGSTDTQYF.